Detailed here is one TCR beta chain. Its antigen remains unknown. The data stem from a study of T-cell memory formation after mild COVID-19. Overall study results and limits: Within pre-infection memory, some responding clones were found, suggesting cross-reactive memory joined. Among contracting clones, CD4+ were mainly CM/EM and CD8+ enriched in EMRA.

TCRdb re-analysed the 5' RACE reads in MiXCR, keeping a single row per CDR3 protein. The repertoire has hundreds of thousands of distinct CDR3 sequences, 25% to 30% of them found once; the top ten carry about 13%. The origin of this receptor is an adult woman who had mild COVID-19 (a few samples of this study predate the infection). Cell type and time point are not known. Source material: PBMCs or a T cell subset sorted from them (not recorded which).

The CDR3 here is CASSYGRGGPSSYNEQFF. CDR3 bases: TGTGCCAGCAGTTACGGGCGGGGGGGCCCTAGCTCCTACAATGAGCAGTTCTTC. J is TRBJ2-1 and V is TRBV6-5; 9 bases are a match to TRBD2. The CDR3 totals 18 residues. The V segment lost 2 bases and the J segment 0 bases; nucleotides outside the gene matches: 8. In germline, CDR1 is MNHEY, CDR2 SVGAGI.